Listed here is a single TCR beta chain. Its specificity is not known. V lost 4 bases and J 7 bases, leaving 17 bases between the germline ends. Germline V gene lookup returns CDR1 SGHRS and CDR2 YFSETQ. This CDR3 comprises 15 residues. The data stem from a study of radiotherapy plus CTLA-4 blockade in lung cancer. Study results and caveats: TCR clones of tumor origin grew in blood after radiotherapy plus ipilimumab. Together with interferon-beta, which increased in serum after radiation, early dynamic changes in blood T cell clones were reportedly the best predictors of response.

Focal radiation plus CTLA-4 blockade with ipilimumab was given to patients with chemo-refractory metastatic non-small-cell lung cancer. Generated by immunoSEQ multiplex PCR, the TCRdb table keeps only in-frame clones and is missing some. This table has tens of thousands of clones, approximately 65% appearing once. The chain is built from TRBV5-1 and TRBJ1-4, with no clear D. The receptor was isolated from a human donor with non-small cell lung cancer whose response to radiotherapy plus ipilimumab could not be evaluated. The sequencing here drew on peripheral blood, taken from a patient treated with radiotherapy plus ipilimumab. The DNA of the CDR3 is TGCGCCAGCAGCCCCGACGGCGGGAGCGCTGAAAAACTGTTTTTT. It translates to CASSPDGGSAEKLFF.